This TCR beta chain was captured in a study of T cell repertoires in cytomegalovirus infection. Broader study findings: HLA-C-restricted CMV-specific TCR beta clonotypes were dominant in the ex vivo response.

The ends were cut back, 3 bases at V and 8 bases at J, with 13 bases in the middle. This CDR3 comprises 13 residues. Germline assignment: CDR1 GTSNPN and CDR2 SVGIG (reference sequence). This clonotype was detected ten times or more. Its target is not known. Each CDR3 protein gets one entry after TCRdb re-called the reads with MiXCR. Of approximately 500,000 distinct CDR3 sequences listed, 16% were seen once; the top ten hold more than 20%. The sample taken for sequencing was CD8+ T cells from PBMCs. This TCR was sampled from a human donor in good health (CMV status not recorded). Some clones in this sample may be carry-over from other donors' samples. This chain uses TRBV30 with TRBJ1-4, with D possibly matching TRBD1 (5 bases). The DNA for the CDR3 is TGTGCCTGGAGCGCCGGGACCCAGGAAAAACTGTTTTTT. Encoded protein: CAWSAGTQEKLFF. Complete variable domain (other parts from reference TRBV30 and TRBJ1-4): SQTIHQWPATLVQPVGSPLSLECTVEGTSNPNLYWYRQAAGRGLQLLFYSVGIGQISSEVPQNLSASRPQDRQFILSSKKLLLSDSGFYLCAWSAGTQEKLFFGSGTQLSVL.